This TCR beta chain is drawn from a study of Graves' ophthalmopathy and Graves' hyperthyroidism. As regards this clonotype: Its specificity is unknown.

Researchers took RNA transcripts and amplified TCR beta CDR3 regions from them. The library came from an HTBI-primed first-round RT-PCR and a second-round multiplex PCR. TCRdb ran MiXCR on the multiplex PCR reads and lists one entry per CDR3 protein. The repertoire holds hundreds of thousands of distinct CDR3 sequences, with 35% to 50% as singletons. Patients were excluded if they had other autoimmune diseases or uncontrolled infections, and likewise if pregnancy or lactation applied. Findings and limits, study-wide: Using a 13-signature model, the authors split ophthalmopathy from stable hyperthyroidism, with roughly 88% sensitivity and 75% to 82% specificity.

CDR1 and CDR2 from the germline V gene are GTSNPN and SVGIG (reference sequence). J gave up 8 bases and V 0 bases, and 5 bases lay outside the gene matches. The CDR3 loop spans 14 amino acids. The sequencing sample was made of peripheral blood. This sequence originates from an adult man with Graves' ophthalmopathy. The V and J genes are TRBV30 and TRBJ1-4; 8 positions agree with TRBD1. CDR3 region: CAWSVSGGGEKLFF. Written as DNA, the CDR3 is TGTGCCTGGAGTGTATCAGGGGGCGGGGAAAAACTGTTTTTT.